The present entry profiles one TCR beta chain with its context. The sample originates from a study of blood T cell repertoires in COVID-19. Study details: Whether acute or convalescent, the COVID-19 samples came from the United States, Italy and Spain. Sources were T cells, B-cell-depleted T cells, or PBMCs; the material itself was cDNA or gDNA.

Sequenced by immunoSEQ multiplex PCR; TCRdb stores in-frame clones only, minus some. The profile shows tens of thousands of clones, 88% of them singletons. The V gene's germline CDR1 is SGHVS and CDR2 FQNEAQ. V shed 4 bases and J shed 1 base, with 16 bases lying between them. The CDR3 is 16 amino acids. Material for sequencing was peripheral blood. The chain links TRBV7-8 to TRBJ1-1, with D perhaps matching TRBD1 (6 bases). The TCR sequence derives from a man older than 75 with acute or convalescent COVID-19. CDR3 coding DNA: TGTGCCAGCAGCTCGGGTGGGATACAGGGGAACACTGAAGCTTTCTTT. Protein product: CASSSGGIQGNTEAFF.